This T cell receptor (beta chain) was captured by sequencing in a study of blood T cell repertoires in COVID-19. The overall study: The study drew acute and convalescent COVID-19 samples from the United States, Italy and Spain.

CDR3 length: 15 residues. CDR1 is SEHNR, CDR2 FQNEAQ, per germline (reference sequence). V was clipped by 3 bases and J by 5 bases; unmatched bases: 4. TCRdb keeps only in-frame clones here, not all; method: immunoSEQ multiplex PCR. The sample lists about 210,000 clones; less than 85% were seen once. The sequence was collected from a woman between 65 and 79 years old with acute or convalescent COVID-19. Sequencing was carried out using peripheral blood. The V call is TRBV7-9, the J call TRBJ2-7; 13 bases match TRBD2. Written as DNA, the CDR3 is TGTGCCAGCAGCTTTGGGACTAGCGGGGTTGACGAGCAGTACTTC. It specifies CASSFGTSGVDEQYF.